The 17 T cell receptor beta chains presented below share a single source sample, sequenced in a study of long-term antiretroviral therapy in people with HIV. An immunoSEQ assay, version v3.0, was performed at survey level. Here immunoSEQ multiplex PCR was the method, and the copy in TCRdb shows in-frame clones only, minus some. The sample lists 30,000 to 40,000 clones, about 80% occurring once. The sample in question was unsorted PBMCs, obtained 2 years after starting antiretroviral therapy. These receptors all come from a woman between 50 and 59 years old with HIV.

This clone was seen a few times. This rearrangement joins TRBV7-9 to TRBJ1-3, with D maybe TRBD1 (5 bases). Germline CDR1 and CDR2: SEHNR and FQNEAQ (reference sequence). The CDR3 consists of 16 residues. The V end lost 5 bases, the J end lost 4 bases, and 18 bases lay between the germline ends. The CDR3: CASSPRAGLTGNTIYF. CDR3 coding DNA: TGTGCCAGCAGCCCACGGGCAGGGTTAACAGGAAACACCATATATTTT.

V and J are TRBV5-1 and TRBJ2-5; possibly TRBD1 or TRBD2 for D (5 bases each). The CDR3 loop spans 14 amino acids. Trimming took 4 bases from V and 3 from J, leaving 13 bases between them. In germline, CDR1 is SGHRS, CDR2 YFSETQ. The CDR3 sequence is CASSTGTDKETQYF. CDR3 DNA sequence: TGCGCCAGCAGCACGGGGACGGATAAAGAGACCCAGTACTTC.

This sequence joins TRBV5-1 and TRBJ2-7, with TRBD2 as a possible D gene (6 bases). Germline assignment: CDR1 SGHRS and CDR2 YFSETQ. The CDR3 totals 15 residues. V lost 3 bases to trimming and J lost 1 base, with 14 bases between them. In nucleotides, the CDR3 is TGCGCCAGCAGCTGGGGCCCGGGGGATTCCTACGAGCAGTACTTC. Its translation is CASSWGPGDSYEQYF.

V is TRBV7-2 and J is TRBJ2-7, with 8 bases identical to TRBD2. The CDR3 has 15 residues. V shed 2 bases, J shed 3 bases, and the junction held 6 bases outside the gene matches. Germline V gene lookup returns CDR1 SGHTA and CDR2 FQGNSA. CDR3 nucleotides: TGTGCCAGCAGCTTATTACCGGGGGGGGGCTACGAGCAGTACTTC. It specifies CASSLLPGGGYEQYF.

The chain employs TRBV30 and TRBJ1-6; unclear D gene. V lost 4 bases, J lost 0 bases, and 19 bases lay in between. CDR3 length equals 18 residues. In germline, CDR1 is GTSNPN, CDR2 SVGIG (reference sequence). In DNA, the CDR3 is TGTGCCTGGACCTTAGGGCCGCGTTTCAGCTCCTATAATTCACCCCTCCACTTT. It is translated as CAWTLGPRFSSYNSPLHF.

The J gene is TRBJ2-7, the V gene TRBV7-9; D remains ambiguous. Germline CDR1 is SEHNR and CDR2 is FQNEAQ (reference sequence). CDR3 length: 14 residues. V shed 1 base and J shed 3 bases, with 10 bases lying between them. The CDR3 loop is CASSLGAPVYEQYV. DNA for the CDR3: TGTGCCAGCAGCTTAGGGGCACCTGTCTACGAGCAGTACGTC.

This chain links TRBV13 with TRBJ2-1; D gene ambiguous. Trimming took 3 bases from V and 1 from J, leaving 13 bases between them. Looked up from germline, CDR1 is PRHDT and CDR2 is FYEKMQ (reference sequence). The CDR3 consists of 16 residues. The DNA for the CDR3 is TGTGCCAGCAGCTTTGAAACCTATGATTCCTACAATGAGCAGTTCTTC. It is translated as CASSFETYDSYNEQFF.

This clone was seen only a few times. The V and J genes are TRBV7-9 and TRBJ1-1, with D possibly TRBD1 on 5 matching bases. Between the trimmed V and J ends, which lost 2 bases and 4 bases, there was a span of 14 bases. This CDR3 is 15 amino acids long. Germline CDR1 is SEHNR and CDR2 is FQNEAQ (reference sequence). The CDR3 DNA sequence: TGTGCCAGCAGCTTATCTCCCGGGGGGGGCACTGAAGCTTTCTTT. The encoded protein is CASSLSPGGGTEAFF.

CDR3 nucleotide sequence: TGTGCCAGCAGCTTGGTAGTTTTGTGGGACAGATCCTCCTACGAGCAGTACTTC. This encodes CASSLVVLWDRSSYEQYF. This sequence joins TRBV5-5 and TRBJ2-7; 7 nucleotides align to TRBD1. Germline assignment: CDR1 SGHKS and CDR2 YYEKEE (reference sequence). The CDR3 is 18 amino acids. The J segment lost 0 bases and the V segment lost 0 bases, leaving 12 bases of the junction unmatched.

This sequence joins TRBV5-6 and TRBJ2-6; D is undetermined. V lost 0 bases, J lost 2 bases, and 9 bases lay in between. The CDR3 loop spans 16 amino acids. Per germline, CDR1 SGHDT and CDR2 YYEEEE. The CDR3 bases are TGTGCCAGCAGCTTGGGGGCACTCGCTGGGGCCAACGTCCTGACTTTC. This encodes CASSLGALAGANVLTF. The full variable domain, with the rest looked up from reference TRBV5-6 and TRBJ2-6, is DAGVTQSPTHLIKTRGQQVTLRCSPKSGHDTVSWYQQALGQGPQFIFQYYEEEERQRGNFPDRFSGHQFPNYSSELNVNALLLGDSALYLCASSLGALAGANVLTFGAGSRLTVL.

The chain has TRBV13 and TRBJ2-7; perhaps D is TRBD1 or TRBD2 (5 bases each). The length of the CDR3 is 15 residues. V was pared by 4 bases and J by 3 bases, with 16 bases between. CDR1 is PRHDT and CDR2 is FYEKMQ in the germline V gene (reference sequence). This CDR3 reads CASSSVGDAIYEQYV. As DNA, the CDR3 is TGTGCCAGCAGCTCGGTGGGGGACGCGATCTACGAGCAGTACGTC.

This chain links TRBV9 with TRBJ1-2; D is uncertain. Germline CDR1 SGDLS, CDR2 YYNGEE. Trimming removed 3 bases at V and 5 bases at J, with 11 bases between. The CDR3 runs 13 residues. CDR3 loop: CASSATGHYGYTF. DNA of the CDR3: TGTGCCAGCAGCGCAACGGGCCATTATGGCTACACCTTC.

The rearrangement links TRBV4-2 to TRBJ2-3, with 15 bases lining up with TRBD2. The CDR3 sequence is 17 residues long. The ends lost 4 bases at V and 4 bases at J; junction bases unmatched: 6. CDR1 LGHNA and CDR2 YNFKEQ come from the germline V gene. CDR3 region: CASSLGLAGGTADTQYF. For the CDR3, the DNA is TGTGCCAGCAGCCTGGGACTAGCGGGGGGCACGGCAGATACGCAGTATTTT.

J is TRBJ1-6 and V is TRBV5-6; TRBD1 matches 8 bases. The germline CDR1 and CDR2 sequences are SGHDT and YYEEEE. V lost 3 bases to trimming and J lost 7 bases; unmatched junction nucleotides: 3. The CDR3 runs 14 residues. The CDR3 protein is CASSSWTGNSPLHF. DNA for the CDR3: TGTGCCAGCAGCTCCTGGACAGGGAATTCACCCCTCCACTTT.

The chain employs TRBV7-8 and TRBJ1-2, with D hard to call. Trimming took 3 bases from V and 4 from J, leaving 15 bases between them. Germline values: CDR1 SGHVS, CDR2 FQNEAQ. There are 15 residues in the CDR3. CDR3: CASSFGGREGYGYTF. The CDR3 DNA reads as TGTGCCAGCAGCTTTGGAGGCCGGGAGGGCTATGGCTACACCTTC.

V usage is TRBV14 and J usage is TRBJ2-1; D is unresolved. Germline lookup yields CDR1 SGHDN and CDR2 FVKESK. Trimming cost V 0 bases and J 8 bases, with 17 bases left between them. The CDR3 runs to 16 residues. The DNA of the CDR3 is TGTGCCAGCAGCCAAGATAATGCCGTGTTGGTAGATGAGCAGTTCTTC. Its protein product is CASSQDNAVLVDEQFF.

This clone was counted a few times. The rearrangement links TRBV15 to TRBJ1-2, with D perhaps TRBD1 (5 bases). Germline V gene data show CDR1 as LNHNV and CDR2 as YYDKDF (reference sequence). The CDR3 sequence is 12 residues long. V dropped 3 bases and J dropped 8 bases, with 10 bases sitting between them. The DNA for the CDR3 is TGTGCCACCAGCAGGACAGTTCAGGGCTACACCTTC. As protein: CATSRTVQGYTF.